These 32 T cell receptor beta chains came from one sample sequenced in a study of T cell repertoires in cytomegalovirus infection. TCRdb re-called the reads through MiXCR, storing one row per CDR3 protein. Among 110,000 to 150,000 distinct CDR3 sequences, about 6.3% were seen once, and the ten largest hold approximately 19%. The sequenced sample was PBMCs. Every receptor here comes from a human donor in good health (CMV status not recorded). Some clones in this sample may be carry-over from other donors' samples.

The sample holds many counts of this clonotype. This chain joins TRBV29-1 and TRBJ2-3, with TRBD2 matching over 15 bases. Germline CDR1 and CDR2: SQVTM and ANQGSEA. CDR3 length: 16 residues. With 7 bases clipped from V and 0 bases from J, the junction kept 5 bases outside the gene matches. CDR3 in amino acids: CSGAGTSGGSTDTQYF. The CDR3 nucleotides read TGCAGCGGAGCCGGGACTAGCGGGGGGAGCACAGATACGCAGTATTTT.

This clonotype was seen many times. The chain employs TRBV7-3 and TRBJ1-1; 7 bases are a match to TRBD1. The ends lost 5 bases at V and 4 bases at J; junction bases unmatched: 4. Germline CDR1 reads SGHTA; CDR2 reads FQGTGA. This CDR3 has 13 residues. CDR3 nucleotides: TGTGCCAGCAGCGAAGCAGGGGGCACTGAAGCTTTCTTT. Encoded protein: CASSEAGGTEAFF.

This clonotype was seen many times. CDR3: CSVEERQGTYGYTF. The CDR3 DNA reads TGCAGCGTTGAAGAGAGACAGGGGACCTATGGCTACACCTTC. J is TRBJ1-2 and V is TRBV29-1, with TRBD1 identical over 8 bases. CDR1 is SQVTM, CDR2 ANQGSEA, per germline. The CDR3 contains 14 residues. V lost 0 bases to trimming and J lost 4 bases; unmatched junction nucleotides: 4.

This clonotype was detected ten times or more. V usage is TRBV7-2 and J usage is TRBJ2-2; no clear D. Germline V gene sequence: CDR1 SGHTA, CDR2 FQGNSA. V shed 4 bases and J shed 5 bases, with 14 bases lying between them. The CDR3 sequence is 15 residues long. As DNA, the CDR3 is TGTGCCAGCAGCTCGGCGCGCGCTAGTACCGGGGAGCTGTTTTTT. It encodes CASSSARASTGELFF.

This clonotype has more than one count but fewer than ten. Here the CDR3 DNA reads TGCAGTGCTAAGACCCTGTCTAGCACAGATACGCAGTATTTT. It translates to CSAKTLSSTDTQYF. V and J are TRBV20-1 and TRBJ2-3; D gene unclear. This CDR3 is built from 14 residues. CDR1 is DFQATT, CDR2 SNEGSKA, per germline (reference sequence). V was trimmed by 4 bases and J by 0 bases, leaving 11 bases between them.

This clonotype was counted only a few times. The CDR3 nucleotides read TGCGCCAGCAGCTGGTACAACAATGAGCAGTTCTTC. Protein: CASSWYNNEQFF. The chain is built from TRBV5-1 and TRBJ2-1; the D is unclear. CDR3 length equals 12 residues. Germline lookup yields CDR1 SGHRS and CDR2 YFSETQ. V was pared by 3 bases and J by 5 bases, with 6 bases between.

This clonotype was seen repeatedly, ten times or more. CDR3 loop: CASSLQGGNNSPLHF. Written as DNA, the CDR3 is TGTGCCAGCAGCCTGCAGGGGGGGAATAATTCACCCCTCCACTTT. The genes are TRBV7-2 and TRBJ1-6; TRBD1 matches 7 bases. CDR1 SGHTA and CDR2 FQGNSA come from the germline V gene. Trimming removed 5 bases from V and 5 bases from J; junction bases left unmatched: 6. This CDR3 has 15 residues.

This clonotype was observed a few times. The CDR3 loop reads CASSLRSGTPNTF. The CDR3, as DNA: TGTGCCAGCAGTCTCAGATCCGGGACACCTAACACCTTC. The chain recombines TRBV28 with TRBJ1-2, with a weak D call TRBD1 (6 bases). Germline CDR1 MDHEN, CDR2 SYDVKM. CDR3 length equals 13 residues. Trimming cost V 5 bases and J 12 bases, with 19 bases left between them.

This clonotype turned up a few times. V is TRBV6-6 and J is TRBJ2-3; 12 nucleotides match TRBD2. CDR3 size: 15 residues. V gave up 8 bases and J gave up 1 base; unmatched junction bases: 4. Germline CDR1 is MNHNY and CDR2 is SVGAGI (reference sequence). This CDR3 reads CASLWTSGGTDTQYF. CDR3 DNA: TGTGCCAGCCTTTGGACTAGCGGGGGCACAGATACGCAGTATTTT.

This chain links TRBV2 with TRBJ2-5; tentatively, D is TRBD1 (5 bases). This CDR3 has 13 amino acids. Trimming took 6 bases from V and 10 from J, leaving 18 bases between them. Germline CDR1 reads SNHLY; CDR2 reads FYNNEI. The CDR3 DNA sequence: TGTGCCAGCAGACCTGACTCCTCCACAGGCCAGTACTTC. Translation: CASRPDSSTGQYF.

The chain joins TRBV25-1 to TRBJ2-3; 12 positions match TRBD1. V trimming: 6 bases; J trimming: 5 bases; junction bases outside the gene matches: 9. From germline, CDR1 is MGHDK and CDR2 SYGVNS. This CDR3 has 16 amino acids. CDR3 region: CASSERDRGLRDTQYF. The CDR3 DNA sequence: TGTGCCAGCAGCGAACGGGACAGGGGGCTTAGAGATACGCAGTATTTT.

In its sample, this clonotype was seen a few times. The chain combines TRBV14 with TRBJ2-7, with TRBD1 matching 7 bases. The CDR3 contains 14 residues. Germline trimming cut 6 bases from V and 1 base from J; bases unmatched to any gene: 6. Germline V CDR1 and CDR2: SGHDN, FVKESK. CDR3 coding DNA: TGTGCCAGCAGGCCCCGACAGGGATCCTACGAGCAGTACTTC. Translation gives CASRPRQGSYEQYF. Full variable domain (rest looked up from reference TRBV14 and TRBJ2-7): EAGVTQFPSHSVIEKGQTVTLRCDPISGHDNLYWYRRVMGKEIKFLLHFVKESKQDESGMPNNRFLAERTGGTYSTLKVQPAELEDSGVYFCASRPRQGSYEQYFGPGTRLTVT.

The CDR3 region has the DNA TGTGCCAGCACCCAGGGGGCGCGAGCTTTCTTT. Translated, it gives CASTQGARAFF. The chain links TRBV6-2 or TRBV6-3 to TRBJ1-1; 8 nucleotides align to TRBD1. In germline, CDR1 is MNHEY, CDR2 SVGEGT. The CDR3 extends over 11 amino acids. V gave up 7 bases and J gave up 10 bases; unmatched junction bases: 5.

The rearrangement links TRBV18 to TRBJ1-1; D unresolved. Per germline, CDR1 KGHSH and CDR2 LQKENI. Trimming left V 5 bases short and J 1 base short, with 8 bases between. This CDR3 is built from 13 residues. The CDR3 DNA follows: TGTGCCAGCTCAGCGAGAGAGAACACTGAAGCTTTCTTT. Protein: CASSARENTEAFF.

This clonotype was seen a few times. The chain is built from TRBV14 and TRBJ1-1; D uncertain. From germline, CDR1 is SGHDN and CDR2 FVKESK. The length of the CDR3 is 13 residues. The V end was cut by 0 bases, the J end by 2 bases, with 4 bases between. The CDR3 region has the DNA TGTGCCAGCAGCCAAGAAGTTAACACTGAAGCTTTCTTT. Its protein is CASSQEVNTEAFF.

This clonotype was seen many times. The chain links TRBV7-2 to TRBJ2-4, with D perhaps TRBD1 (5 bases). Germline CDR1 SGHTA, CDR2 FQGNSA. The CDR3 extends over 16 amino acids. Trimming cost V 3 bases and J 0 bases, with 12 bases left between them. This CDR3 is CASSFGQGLAKNIQYF. In DNA form, the CDR3 reads TGTGCCAGCAGCTTCGGGCAGGGATTAGCCAAAAACATTCAGTACTTC.

There are many counts of this clonotype. The chain links TRBV20-1 to TRBJ1-4, with 7 positions matching TRBD1. Germline loops: CDR1 DFQATT, CDR2 SNEGSKA (reference sequence). V shed 1 base and J 4 bases; nucleotides not matched to a gene: 12. This CDR3 is 17 amino acids long. CDR3 residues: CSARGPRTGVHNEKLFF. The CDR3 nucleotides read TGCAGTGCTAGAGGCCCCCGGACAGGAGTACATAATGAAAAACTGTTTTTT.

This clonotype was recorded at least ten times. This rearrangement joins TRBV7-9 to TRBJ2-7; D unclear. This CDR3 contains 15 residues. Per the germline V gene, CDR1 is SEHNR and CDR2 is FQNEAQ (reference sequence). Trimming cost V 0 bases and J 3 bases, with 12 bases left between them. In DNA form, the CDR3 reads TGTGCCAGCAGCTTAGCGGCTAGAGGTTACTACGAGCAGTACTTC. Amino acids: CASSLAARGYYEQYF.

The rearrangement links TRBV20-1 to TRBJ2-7; TRBD2 agrees at 8 bases. The V segment lost 6 bases and the J segment 0 bases; nucleotides outside the gene matches: 4. Germline assignment: CDR1 DFQATT and CDR2 SNEGSKA (reference sequence). CDR3 length: 13 residues. This CDR3 reads CSAFSGASYEQYF. CDR3 in DNA: TGCAGTGCATTTAGCGGGGCCTCCTACGAGCAGTACTTC.

This sequence joins TRBV20-1 and TRBJ1-2, with 12 bases lining up with TRBD1. Looked up from germline, CDR1 is DFQATT and CDR2 is SNEGSKA (reference sequence). The ends lost 6 bases at V and 8 bases at J; junction bases unmatched: 13. The CDR3 is 15 residues long. CDR3 bases: TGCAGTGCCCAACCCAACCGGGACAGGGGGCGCGGCTACACCTTC. Translation gives CSAQPNRDRGRGYTF.

Many counts were recorded for this clonotype. The CDR3 here is CASSPSTDTQYF. DNA for the CDR3: TGTGCCAGCAGCCCTAGCACAGATACGCAGTATTTT. The J gene is TRBJ2-3, the V gene TRBV7-2; D is ambiguous. CDR1 and CDR2 from the germline V gene are SGHTA and FQGNSA. The CDR3 contains 12 residues. The V end lost 5 bases, the J end lost 0 bases, and 3 bases lay between the germline ends.

This clonotype was detected a few times. This chain uses TRBV6-1 with TRBJ2-5, with D perhaps matching TRBD1 (5 bases). Germline CDR1 and CDR2: MNHNS and SASEGT. V lost 5 bases, J lost 5 bases, and 15 bases lay in between. This CDR3 region has 14 residues. CDR3 sequence: CASSYPTGSETQYF. In DNA form, the CDR3 reads TGTGCCAGCAGTTACCCCACAGGCTCGGAGACCCAGTACTTC.

This clonotype was observed a handful of times. The J gene is TRBJ1-4, the V gene TRBV6-6, with D possibly matching TRBD1 (6 bases). V shed 8 bases and J shed 4 bases, with 14 bases lying between them. Per germline, CDR1 MNHNY and CDR2 SVGAGI (reference sequence). The CDR3 sequence is 14 residues long. CDR3 coding DNA: TGTGCCAGCGGCCAGACAGGCTTTAATGAAAAACTGTTTTTT. It specifies CASGQTGFNEKLFF.

The J gene is TRBJ2-3, the V gene TRBV20-1; either TRBD1 or TRBD2 may supply D (6 bases each). The V gene lost 3 bases and the J gene lost 2 bases, with 12 bases spanning the gap. This CDR3 contains 14 residues. The V gene's germline CDR1 is DFQATT and CDR2 SNEGSKA (reference sequence). The CDR3 spells CSARRGADTDTQYF. For the CDR3, the DNA is TGCAGTGCTAGGAGGGGGGCTGACACAGATACGCAGTATTTT.

J is TRBJ1-2 and V is TRBV29-1, with a weak D call TRBD1 (5 bases). Germline V lookup: CDR1 SQVTM, CDR2 ANQGSEA. The CDR3 contains 12 residues. V was clipped by 7 bases and J by 0 bases, with 9 bases between them. CDR3 coding DNA: TGCAGCGGTGGACAATCTAACTATGGCTACACCTTC. Translating gives CSGGQSNYGYTF.

This clonotype appeared a few times. The rearrangement uses TRBV2 and TRBJ1-3; D is perhaps TRBD1 (6 bases). Germline V gene data show CDR1 as SNHLY and CDR2 as FYNNEI. V was trimmed by 7 bases and J by 0 bases, leaving 13 bases between them. This CDR3 contains 15 residues. The CDR3 loop reads CASKGPGHSGNTIYF. For the CDR3, the DNA is TGTGCCAGCAAGGGGCCGGGACACTCTGGAAACACCATATATTTT.

This clonotype was counted at least ten times. The genes are TRBV7-3 and TRBJ2-1; D possibly corresponds to TRBD2 (6 bases). V was pared by 5 bases and J by 5 bases, with 19 bases between. Looked up from germline, CDR1 is SGHTA and CDR2 is FQGTGA. CDR3 length: 16 residues. The CDR3 DNA reads TGTGCCAGCAGCACCCCCCGTTCTAGCGCGAACAATGAGCAGTTCTTC. Translated: CASSTPRSSANNEQFF.

This clonotype was detected only a few times. This chain connects TRBV29-1 to TRBJ1-1; TRBD1 agrees at 9 bases. Germline loops: CDR1 SQVTM, CDR2 ANQGSEA. V shed 7 bases, J shed 4 bases, and the junction held 1 base outside the gene matches. The CDR3 has 11 amino acids. The CDR3 bases are TGCAGCGGGGGACAGGGCACTGAAGCTTTCTTT. It encodes CSGGQGTEAFF.

This clonotype has at least ten counts. The V call is TRBV10-3, the J call TRBJ1-5, with D tentatively TRBD1 (6 bases). Germline CDR1 ENHRY, CDR2 SYGVKD. V was cut by 0 bases and J by 0 bases, with 24 bases left in between. The CDR3 is 21 residues long. Written as DNA, the CDR3 is TGTGCCATCAGTGAGTCAGGGGGGGGGACCGAGCGCGTACCTAGCAATCAGCCCCAGCATTTT. Protein product: CAISESGGGTERVPSNQPQHF.

Many counts were recorded for this clonotype. The rearrangement links TRBV2 to TRBJ2-3, with D unclear. Germline V CDR1 and CDR2: SNHLY, FYNNEI. The CDR3 runs to 15 residues. V was cut by 1 base and J by 1 base, with 9 bases left in between. The CDR3 DNA is TGTGCCAGCAGTGAAGTCCTCTGGGGCACAGATACGCAGTATTTT. This gives the protein CASSEVLWGTDTQYF.

This clonotype has at least ten counts. The V and J genes are TRBV12-3 or TRBV12-4 and TRBJ2-7; weak D call: TRBD1 (6 bases). The CDR3 sequence is 11 residues long. V was shortened by 1 base and J by 8 bases, with 6 bases between the two germline ends. The CDR3, as DNA: TGTGCCAGCAGTTTAGGGGGGCAGCAGTACTTC. It yields the protein CASSLGGQQYF.

A note on this clonotype: A much more abundant neighbour one base away suggests this may be a read error. CDR3 protein: CASSFESSRVSPLHF. The CDR3 coding sequence is TGTGCCAGCAGCTTTGAAAGCAGCCGGGTTTCACCCCTCCACTTT. The chain couples TRBV5-5 to TRBJ1-6; D is ambiguous. Between the trimmed V and J ends, which lost 2 bases and 9 bases, there was a span of 15 bases. This CDR3 is 15 amino acids long. The germline V gene has CDR1 SGHKS and CDR2 YYEKEE (reference sequence).